This T cell receptor beta chain was sequenced during a study of chemoradiotherapy in HPV16-positive cancers. About this clone itself: The antigen remains undetermined.

Produced via immunoSEQ multiplex PCR; TCRdb's table is partial and in-frame only. The data show approximately 7,200 clones, under 85% seen once. Study outcomes and limitations: HPV-specific T cells were functionally defined from only a couple of HPV16-positive patients. HPV-responsive T-cell expansion during chemoradiotherapy was linked to improved recurrence-free survival in HPV16-positive patients.

The sample was gathered from a patient who underwent chemoradiotherapy. This receptor was obtained from a human donor with HPV-associated anogenital cancer.

The CDR3, as DNA: TGTGCCTGGAGAAGAGGGAACACTGAAGCTTTCTTT. Its translation: CAWRRGNTEAFF. This chain connects TRBV30 to TRBJ1-1; D gene unclear. The V end was cut by 3 bases, the J end by 1 base, with 6 bases between. The CDR3 spans 12 residues. CDR1 is GTSNPN, CDR2 SVGIG, per germline (reference sequence).